The subject of this entry is one TCR beta chain. Its antigen remains unidentified. Per-base quality was not reported, and no clone a single base away is much larger than it. These data are taken from a study of control samples from healthy donors and cancer patients (dated by TCRdb to 2020 to 2022). Libraries were built with the immunoSEQ multiplex PCR assay. What TCRdb holds here is the immuneACCESS table cut down to in-frame rearrangements. Part of the clones is not present; checked against another copy, under half of the missing clones reflect an unresolved V gene, and the others are unexplained. For this sample there are 100,000 or so clones; roughly 90% appear just once. The ten most abundant clones make up roughly 7.7% of the sample. Clipping removes 4 bases from V and 0 bases from J, with 6 as the unmatched junction base count. There are 18 amino acids in the CDR3, from cysteine to phenylalanine inclusive. The kept DNA is CDR3 alone, 54 bases in frame from the first base. As encoded in the germline V gene (reference sequence), CDR1 is LGHDT while CDR2 is YNNKEL.

The clonotype was recovered from a man aged 25 to 40 in good health. This chain is built from TRBV3-1 (or the pseudogene TRBV3-2) and TRBJ2-2; TRBD2 aligns with 12 central bases. Material: blood. The CDR3 here reads CASSPSTSGGSNTGELFF. The DNA sequence is TGTGCCAGCAGCCCATCGACTAGCGGGGGCTCGAACACCGGGGAGCTGTTTTTT.